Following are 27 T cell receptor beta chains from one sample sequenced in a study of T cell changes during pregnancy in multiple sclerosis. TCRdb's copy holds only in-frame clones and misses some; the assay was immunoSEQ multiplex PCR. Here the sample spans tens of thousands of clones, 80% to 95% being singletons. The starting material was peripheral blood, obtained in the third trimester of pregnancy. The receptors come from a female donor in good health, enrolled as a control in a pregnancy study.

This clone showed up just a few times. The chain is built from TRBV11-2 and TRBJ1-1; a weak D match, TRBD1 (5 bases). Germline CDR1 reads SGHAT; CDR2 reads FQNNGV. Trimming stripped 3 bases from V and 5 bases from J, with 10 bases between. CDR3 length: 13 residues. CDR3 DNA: TGTGCCAGCAGCTTCACGGGGGTTACTGAAGCTTTCTTT. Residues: CASSFTGVTEAFF.

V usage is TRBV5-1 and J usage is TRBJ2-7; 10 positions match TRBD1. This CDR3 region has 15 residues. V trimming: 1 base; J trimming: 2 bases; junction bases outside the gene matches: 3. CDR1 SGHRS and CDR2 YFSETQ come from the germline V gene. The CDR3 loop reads CASSLRTGGTYEQYF. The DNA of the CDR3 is TGCGCCAGCAGCTTGAGGACAGGGGGAACCTACGAGCAGTACTTC.

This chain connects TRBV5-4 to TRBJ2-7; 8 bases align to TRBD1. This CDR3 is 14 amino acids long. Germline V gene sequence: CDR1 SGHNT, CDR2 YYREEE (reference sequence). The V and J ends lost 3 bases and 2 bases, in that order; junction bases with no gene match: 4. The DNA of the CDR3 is TGTGCCAGCAGCTACGCAGGGGGCCCCTACGAGCAGTACTTC. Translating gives CASSYAGGPYEQYF. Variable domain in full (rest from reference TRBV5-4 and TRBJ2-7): ETGVTQSPTHLIKTRGQQVTLRCSSQSGHNTVSWYQQALGQGPQFIFQYYREEENGRGNFPPRFSGLQFPNYSSELNVNALELDDSALYLCASSYAGGPYEQYFGPGTRLTVT.

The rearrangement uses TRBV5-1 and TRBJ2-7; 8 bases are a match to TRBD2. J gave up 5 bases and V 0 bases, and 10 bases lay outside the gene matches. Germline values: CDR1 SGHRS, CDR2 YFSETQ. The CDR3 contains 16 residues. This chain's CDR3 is CASSLVPGGAVDEQYF. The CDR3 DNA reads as TGCGCCAGCAGCTTGGTACCCGGGGGGGCTGTGGACGAGCAGTACTTC. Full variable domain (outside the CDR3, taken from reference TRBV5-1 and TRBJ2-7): KAGVTQTPRYLIKTRGQQVTLSCSPISGHRSVSWYQQTPGQGLQFLFEYFSETQRNKGNFPGRFSGRQFSNSRSEMNVSTLELGDSALYLCASSLVPGGAVDEQYFGPGTRLTVT.

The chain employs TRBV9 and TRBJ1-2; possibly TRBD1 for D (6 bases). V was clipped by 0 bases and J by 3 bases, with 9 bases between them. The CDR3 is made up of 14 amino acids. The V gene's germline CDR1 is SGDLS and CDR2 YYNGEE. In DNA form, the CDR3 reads TGTGCCAGCAGCGTAGGGGGGCAGGACTATGGCTACACCTTC. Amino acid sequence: CASSVGGQDYGYTF.

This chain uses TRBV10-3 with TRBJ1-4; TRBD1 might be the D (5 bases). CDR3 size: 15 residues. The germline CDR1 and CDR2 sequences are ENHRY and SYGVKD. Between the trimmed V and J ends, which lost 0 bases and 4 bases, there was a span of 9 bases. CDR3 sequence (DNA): TGTGCCATCAGTGAGTCGGGGGGGATTAATGAAAAACTGTTTTTT. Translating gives CAISESGGINEKLFF.

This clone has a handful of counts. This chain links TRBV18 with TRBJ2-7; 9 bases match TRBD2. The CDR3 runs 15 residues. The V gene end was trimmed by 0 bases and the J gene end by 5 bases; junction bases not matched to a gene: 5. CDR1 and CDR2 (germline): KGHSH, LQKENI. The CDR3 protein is CASSPPGLAVNEQYF. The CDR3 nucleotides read TGTGCCAGCTCACCACCGGGACTAGCTGTAAACGAGCAGTACTTC.

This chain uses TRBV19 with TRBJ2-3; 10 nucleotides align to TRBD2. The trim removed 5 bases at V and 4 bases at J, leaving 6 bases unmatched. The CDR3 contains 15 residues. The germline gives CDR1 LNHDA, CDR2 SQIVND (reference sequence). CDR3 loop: CASSFSGRTPDTQYF. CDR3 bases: TGTGCCAGTAGTTTTAGCGGGAGGACCCCAGATACGCAGTATTTT.

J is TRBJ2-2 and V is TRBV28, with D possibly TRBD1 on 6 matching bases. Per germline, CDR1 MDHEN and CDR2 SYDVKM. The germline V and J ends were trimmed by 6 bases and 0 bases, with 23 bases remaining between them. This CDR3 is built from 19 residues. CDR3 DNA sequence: TGTGCCAGCAGCGGACCAAAAAGAACAGGGATCCCGAACACCGGGGAGCTGTTTTTT. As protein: CASSGPKRTGIPNTGELFF.

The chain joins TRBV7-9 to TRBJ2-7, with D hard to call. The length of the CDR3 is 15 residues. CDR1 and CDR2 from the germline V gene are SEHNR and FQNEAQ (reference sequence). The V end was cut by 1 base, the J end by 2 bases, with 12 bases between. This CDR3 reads CASSLDGSPAYEQYF. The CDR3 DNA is TGTGCCAGCAGCTTAGACGGGTCCCCGGCCTACGAGCAGTACTTC. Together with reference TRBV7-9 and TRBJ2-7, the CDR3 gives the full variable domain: DTGVSQNPRHKITKRGQNVTFRCDPISEHNRLYWYRQTLGQGPEFLTYFQNEAQLEKSRLLSDRFSAERPKGSFSTLEIQRTEQGDSAMYLCASSLDGSPAYEQYFGPGTRLTVT.

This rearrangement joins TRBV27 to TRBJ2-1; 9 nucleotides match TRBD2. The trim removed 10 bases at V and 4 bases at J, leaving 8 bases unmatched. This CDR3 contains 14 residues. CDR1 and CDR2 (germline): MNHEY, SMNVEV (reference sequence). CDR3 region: CATGERGVYNEQFF. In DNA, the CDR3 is TGTGCCACCGGTGAGCGGGGGGTATACAATGAGCAGTTCTTC.

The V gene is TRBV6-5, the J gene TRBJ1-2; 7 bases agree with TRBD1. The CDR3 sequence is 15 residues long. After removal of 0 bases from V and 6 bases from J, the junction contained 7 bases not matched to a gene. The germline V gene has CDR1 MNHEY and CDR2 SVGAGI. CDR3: CASSYSQNRGDGYTF. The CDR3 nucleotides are TGTGCCAGCAGTTACTCGCAGAACAGGGGAGATGGCTACACCTTC.

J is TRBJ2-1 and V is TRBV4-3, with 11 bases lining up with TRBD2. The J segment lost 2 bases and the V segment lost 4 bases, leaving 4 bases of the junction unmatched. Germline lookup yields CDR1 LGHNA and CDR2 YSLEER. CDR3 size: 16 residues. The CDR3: CASSPRTSGPYNEQFF. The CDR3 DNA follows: TGCGCCAGCAGCCCTAGGACTAGCGGGCCCTACAATGAGCAGTTCTTC.

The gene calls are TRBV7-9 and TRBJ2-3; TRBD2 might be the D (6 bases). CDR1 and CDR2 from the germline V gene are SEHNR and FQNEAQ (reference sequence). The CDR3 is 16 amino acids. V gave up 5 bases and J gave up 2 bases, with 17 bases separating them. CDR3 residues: CASSQRVLAVTDTQYF. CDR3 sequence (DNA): TGTGCCAGCAGCCAAAGGGTCTTAGCGGTCACAGATACGCAGTATTTT. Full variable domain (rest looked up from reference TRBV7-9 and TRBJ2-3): DTGVSQNPRHKITKRGQNVTFRCDPISEHNRLYWYRQTLGQGPEFLTYFQNEAQLEKSRLLSDRFSAERPKGSFSTLEIQRTEQGDSAMYLCASSQRVLAVTDTQYFGPGTRLTVL.

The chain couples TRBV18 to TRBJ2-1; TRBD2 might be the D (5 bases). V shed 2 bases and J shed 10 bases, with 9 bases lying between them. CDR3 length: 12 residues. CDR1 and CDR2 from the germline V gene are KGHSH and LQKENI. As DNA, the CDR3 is TGTGCCAGCTCACCAGCGCAGCGGGAGCAGTTCTTC. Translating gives CASSPAQREQFF.

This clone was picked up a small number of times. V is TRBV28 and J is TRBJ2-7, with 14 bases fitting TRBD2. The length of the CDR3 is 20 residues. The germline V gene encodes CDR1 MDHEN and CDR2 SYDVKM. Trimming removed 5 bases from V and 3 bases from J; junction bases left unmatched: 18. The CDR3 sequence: CASSETGATSGRAIDYEQYF. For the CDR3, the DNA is TGTGCCAGCAGTGAAACAGGGGCGACTAGCGGGAGGGCGATCGACTACGAGCAGTACTTC.

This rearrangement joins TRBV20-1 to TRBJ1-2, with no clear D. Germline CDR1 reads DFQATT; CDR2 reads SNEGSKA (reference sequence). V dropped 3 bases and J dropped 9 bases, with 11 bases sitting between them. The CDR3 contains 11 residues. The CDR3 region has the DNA TGCAGTGCTAGTCGGACTCTTAGCTACACCTTC. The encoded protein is CSASRTLSYTF.

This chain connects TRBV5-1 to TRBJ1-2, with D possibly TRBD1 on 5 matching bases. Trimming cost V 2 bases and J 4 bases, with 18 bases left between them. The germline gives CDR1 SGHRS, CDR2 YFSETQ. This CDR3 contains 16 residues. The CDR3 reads CASSFVQGEGFYGYTF. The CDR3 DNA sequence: TGCGCCAGCAGCTTTGTTCAAGGGGAAGGATTCTATGGCTACACCTTC.

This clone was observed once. The CDR3 region has the DNA TGTGCCAGCAGCTCCCGACTAGACAATGAGCAGTTCTTC. Translating it yields CASSSRLDNEQFF. The chain has TRBV11-2 and TRBJ2-1; tentative D call: TRBD2 (6 bases). Germline CDR1 SGHAT, CDR2 FQNNGV. This CDR3 spans 13 amino acids. The V end lost 4 bases, the J end lost 5 bases, and 9 bases lay between the germline ends. The full variable domain, its missing parts supplied by reference TRBV11-2 and TRBJ2-1, is EAGVAQSPRYKIIEKRQSVAFWCNPISGHATLYWYQQILGQGPKLLIQFQNNGVVDDSQLPKDRFSAERLKGVDSTLKIQPAKLEDSAVYLCASSSRLDNEQFFGPGTRLTVL.

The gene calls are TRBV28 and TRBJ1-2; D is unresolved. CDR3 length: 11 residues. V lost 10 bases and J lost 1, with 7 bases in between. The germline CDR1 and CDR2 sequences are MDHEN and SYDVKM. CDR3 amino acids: CATELNYGYTF. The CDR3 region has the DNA TGTGCCACCGAGCTTAACTATGGCTACACCTTC.

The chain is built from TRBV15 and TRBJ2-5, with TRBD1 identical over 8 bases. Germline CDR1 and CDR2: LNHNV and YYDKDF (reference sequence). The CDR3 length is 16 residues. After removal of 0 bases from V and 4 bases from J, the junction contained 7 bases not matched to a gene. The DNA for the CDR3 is TGTGCCACCAGCAGAGAGTCACAGGGGGGTCGAGAGACCCAGTACTTC. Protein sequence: CATSRESQGGRETQYF.

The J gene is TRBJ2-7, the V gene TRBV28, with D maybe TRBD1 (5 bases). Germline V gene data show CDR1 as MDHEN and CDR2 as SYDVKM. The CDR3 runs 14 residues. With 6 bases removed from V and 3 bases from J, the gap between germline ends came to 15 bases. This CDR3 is CASRSATVFYEQYF. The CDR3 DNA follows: TGTGCCAGCAGATCCGCGACAGTATTCTACGAGCAGTACTTC. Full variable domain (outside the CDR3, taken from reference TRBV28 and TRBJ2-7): DVKVTQSSRYLVKRTGEKVFLECVQDMDHENMFWYRQDPGLGLRLIYFSYDVKMKEKGDIPEGYSVSREKKERFSLILESASTNQTSMYLCASRSATVFYEQYFGPGTRLTVT.

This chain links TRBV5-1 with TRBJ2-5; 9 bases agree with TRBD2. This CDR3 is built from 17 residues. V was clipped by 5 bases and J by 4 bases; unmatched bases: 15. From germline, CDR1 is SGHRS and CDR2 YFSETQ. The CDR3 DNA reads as TGCGCCAGCAGTCTTGGGGCAAGCGGGAGGTTTGTAGAGACCCAGTACTTC. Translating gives CASSLGASGRFVETQYF.

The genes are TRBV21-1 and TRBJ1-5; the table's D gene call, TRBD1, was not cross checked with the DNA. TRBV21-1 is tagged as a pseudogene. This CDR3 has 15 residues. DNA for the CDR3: TGTGCCAGCAGCAAACCTACAGGACGGAATCAGCCCCAGCATTTT. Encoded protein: CASSKPTGRNQPQHF.

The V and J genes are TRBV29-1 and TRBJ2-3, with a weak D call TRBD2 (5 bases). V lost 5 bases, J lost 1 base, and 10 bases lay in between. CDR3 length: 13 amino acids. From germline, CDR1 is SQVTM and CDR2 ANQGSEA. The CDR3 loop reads CSVRPAGTDTQYF. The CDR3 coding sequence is TGCAGCGTTCGTCCAGCGGGCACAGATACGCAGTATTTT.

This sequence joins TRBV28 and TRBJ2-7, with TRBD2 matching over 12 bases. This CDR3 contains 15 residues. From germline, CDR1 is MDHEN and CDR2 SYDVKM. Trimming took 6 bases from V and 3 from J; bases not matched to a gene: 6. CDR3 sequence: CASRIGLAGIYEQYF. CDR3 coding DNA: TGTGCCAGCAGGATTGGACTAGCGGGGATCTACGAGCAGTACTTC.

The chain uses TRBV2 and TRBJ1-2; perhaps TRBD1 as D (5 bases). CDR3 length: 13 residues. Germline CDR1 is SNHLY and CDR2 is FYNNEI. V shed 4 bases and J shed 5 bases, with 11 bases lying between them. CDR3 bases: TGTGCCAGCAGTGTCCAGGGCGTGTATGGCTACACCTTC. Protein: CASSVQGVYGYTF.